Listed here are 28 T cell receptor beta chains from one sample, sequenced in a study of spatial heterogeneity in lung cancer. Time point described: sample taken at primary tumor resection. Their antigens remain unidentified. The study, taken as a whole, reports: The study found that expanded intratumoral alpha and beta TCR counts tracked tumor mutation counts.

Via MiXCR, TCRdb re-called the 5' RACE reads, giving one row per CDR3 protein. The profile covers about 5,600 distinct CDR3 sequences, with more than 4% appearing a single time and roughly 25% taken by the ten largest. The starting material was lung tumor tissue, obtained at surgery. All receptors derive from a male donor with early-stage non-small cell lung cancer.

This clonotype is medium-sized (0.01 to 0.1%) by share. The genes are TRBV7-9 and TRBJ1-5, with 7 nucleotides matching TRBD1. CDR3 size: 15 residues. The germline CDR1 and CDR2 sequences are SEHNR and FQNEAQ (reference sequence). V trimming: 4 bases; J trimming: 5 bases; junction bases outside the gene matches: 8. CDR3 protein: CASSSTGAGDQPQHF. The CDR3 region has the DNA TGTGCCAGCAGCTCCACAGGGGCGGGCGATCAGCCCCAGCATTTT.

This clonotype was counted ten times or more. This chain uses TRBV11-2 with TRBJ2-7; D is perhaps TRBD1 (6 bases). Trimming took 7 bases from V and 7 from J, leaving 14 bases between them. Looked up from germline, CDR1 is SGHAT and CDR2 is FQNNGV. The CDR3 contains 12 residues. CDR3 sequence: CASTQGYWEQYF. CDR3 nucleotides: TGTGCCAGCACCCAGGGGTACTGGGAGCAGTACTTC.

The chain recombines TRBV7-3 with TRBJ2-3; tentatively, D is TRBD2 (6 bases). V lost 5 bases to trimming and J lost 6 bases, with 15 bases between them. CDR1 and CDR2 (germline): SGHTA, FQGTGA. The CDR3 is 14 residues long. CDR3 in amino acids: CASSLVGGSDTQYF. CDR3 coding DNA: TGTGCCAGCAGCCTGGTGGGGGGATCGGATACGCAGTATTTT.

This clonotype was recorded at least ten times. In DNA, the CDR3 is TGTGCCAGCAGTTCCAGGGGGCCGAGCACTGAAGCTTTCTTT. Its translation is CASSSRGPSTEAFF. The V gene is TRBV2, the J gene TRBJ1-1; 8 bases align to TRBD1. CDR1 is SNHLY and CDR2 is FYNNEI in the germline V gene. The CDR3 spans 14 residues. V gave up 5 bases and J gave up 4 bases; unmatched junction bases: 6.

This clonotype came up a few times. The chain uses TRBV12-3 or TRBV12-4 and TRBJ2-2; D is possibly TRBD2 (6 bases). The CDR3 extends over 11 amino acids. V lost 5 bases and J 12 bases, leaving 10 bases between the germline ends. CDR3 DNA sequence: TGTGCCAGCAGTAGGGAGGTACAGCTGTTTTTT. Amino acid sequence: CASSREVQLFF.

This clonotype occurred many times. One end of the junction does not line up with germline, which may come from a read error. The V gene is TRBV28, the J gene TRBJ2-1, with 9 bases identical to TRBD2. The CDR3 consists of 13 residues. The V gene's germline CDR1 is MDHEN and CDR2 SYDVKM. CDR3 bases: TGTGCCAGCAGTCACCCAAATAGGCGGGAGGGGGTCTTC. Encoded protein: CASSHPNRREGVF.

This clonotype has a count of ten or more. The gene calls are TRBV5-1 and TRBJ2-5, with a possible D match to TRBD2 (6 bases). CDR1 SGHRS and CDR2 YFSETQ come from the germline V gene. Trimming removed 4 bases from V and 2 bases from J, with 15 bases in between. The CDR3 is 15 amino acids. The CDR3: CASSPVLSGQETQYF. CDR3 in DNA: TGCGCCAGCAGCCCCGTCCTAAGCGGGCAAGAGACCCAGTACTTC.

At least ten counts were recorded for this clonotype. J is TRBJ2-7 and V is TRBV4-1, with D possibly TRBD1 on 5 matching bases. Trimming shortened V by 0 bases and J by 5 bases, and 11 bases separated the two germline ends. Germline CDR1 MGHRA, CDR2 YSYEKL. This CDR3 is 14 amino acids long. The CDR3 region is CASSQDPVGDEQYF. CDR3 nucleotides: TGCGCCAGCAGCCAAGATCCGGTAGGGGACGAGCAGTACTTC.

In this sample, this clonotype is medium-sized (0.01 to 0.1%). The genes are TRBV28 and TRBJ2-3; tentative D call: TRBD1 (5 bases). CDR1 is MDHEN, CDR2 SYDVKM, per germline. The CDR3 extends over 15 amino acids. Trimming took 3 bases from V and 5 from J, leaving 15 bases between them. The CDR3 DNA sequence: TGTGCCAGCAGTTTGATAGGGGATGCGAAAGATACGCAGTATTTT. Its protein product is CASSLIGDAKDTQYF.

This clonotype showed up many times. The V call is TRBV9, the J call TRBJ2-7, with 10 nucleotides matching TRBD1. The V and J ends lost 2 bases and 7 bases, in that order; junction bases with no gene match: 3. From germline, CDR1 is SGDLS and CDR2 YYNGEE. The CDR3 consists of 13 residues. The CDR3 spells CASSVRTGGEQYF. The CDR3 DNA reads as TGTGCCAGCAGCGTCAGGACAGGGGGAGAGCAGTACTTC. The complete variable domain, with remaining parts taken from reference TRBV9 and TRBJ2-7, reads DSGVTQTPKHLITATGQRVTLRCSPRSGDLSVYWYQQSLDQGLQFLIQYYNGEERAKGNILERFSAQQFPDLHSELNLSSLELGDSALYFCASSVRTGGEQYFGPGTRLTVT.

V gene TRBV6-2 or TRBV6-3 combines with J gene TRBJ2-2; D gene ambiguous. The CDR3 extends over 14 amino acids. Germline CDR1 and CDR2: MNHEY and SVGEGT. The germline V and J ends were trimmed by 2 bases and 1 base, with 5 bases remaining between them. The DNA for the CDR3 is TGTGCCAGCAGTTACCAGGAGAACACCGGGGAGCTGTTTTTT. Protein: CASSYQENTGELFF.

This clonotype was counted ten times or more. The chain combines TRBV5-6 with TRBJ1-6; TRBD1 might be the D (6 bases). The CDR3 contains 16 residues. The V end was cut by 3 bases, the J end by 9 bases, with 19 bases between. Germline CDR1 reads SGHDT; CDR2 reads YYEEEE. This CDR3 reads CASSSPHLGAISPLHF. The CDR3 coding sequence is TGTGCCAGCAGCTCTCCCCACCTGGGGGCGATTTCACCCCTCCACTTT.

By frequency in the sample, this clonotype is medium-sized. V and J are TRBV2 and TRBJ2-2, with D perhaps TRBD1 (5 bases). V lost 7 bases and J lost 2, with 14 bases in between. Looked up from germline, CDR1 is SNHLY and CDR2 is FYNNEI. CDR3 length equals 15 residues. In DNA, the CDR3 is TGTGCCAGCAACTTAGGGGCAGTCAACACCGGGGAGCTGTTTTTT. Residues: CASNLGAVNTGELFF.

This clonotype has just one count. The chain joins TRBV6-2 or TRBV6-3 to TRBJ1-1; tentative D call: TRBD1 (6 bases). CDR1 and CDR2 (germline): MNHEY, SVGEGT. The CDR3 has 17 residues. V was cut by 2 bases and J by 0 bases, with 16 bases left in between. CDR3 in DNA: TGTGCCAGCAGTTACGGGACACGCAACCTTATGAACACTGAAGCTTTCTTT. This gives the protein CASSYGTRNLMNTEAFF.

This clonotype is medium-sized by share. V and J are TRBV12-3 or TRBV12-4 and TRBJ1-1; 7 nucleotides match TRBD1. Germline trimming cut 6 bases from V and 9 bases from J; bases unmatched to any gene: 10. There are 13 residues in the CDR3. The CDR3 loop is CASSLGQADQAFF. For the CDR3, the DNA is TGTGCCAGCAGCCTCGGACAGGCCGACCAAGCTTTCTTT.

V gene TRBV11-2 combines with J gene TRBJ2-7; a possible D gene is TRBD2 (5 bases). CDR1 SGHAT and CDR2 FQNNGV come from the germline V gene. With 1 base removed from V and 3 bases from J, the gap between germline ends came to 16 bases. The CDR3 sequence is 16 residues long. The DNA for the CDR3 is TGTGCCAGCAGCTTAGGTCCGGCGAGGGTACTCTACGAGCAGTACTTC. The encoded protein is CASSLGPARVLYEQYF. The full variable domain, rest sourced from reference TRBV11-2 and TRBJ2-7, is EAGVAQSPRYKIIEKRQSVAFWCNPISGHATLYWYQQILGQGPKLLIQFQNNGVVDDSQLPKDRFSAERLKGVDSTLKIQPAKLEDSAVYLCASSLGPARVLYEQYFGPGTRLTVT.

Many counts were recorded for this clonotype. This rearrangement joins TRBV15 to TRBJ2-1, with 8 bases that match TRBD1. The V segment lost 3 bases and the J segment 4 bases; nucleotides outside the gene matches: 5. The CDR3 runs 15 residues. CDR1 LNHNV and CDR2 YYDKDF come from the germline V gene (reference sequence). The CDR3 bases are TGTGCCACCAGCAGCGGGACAGGCGAATACAATGAGCAGTTCTTC. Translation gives CATSSGTGEYNEQFF.

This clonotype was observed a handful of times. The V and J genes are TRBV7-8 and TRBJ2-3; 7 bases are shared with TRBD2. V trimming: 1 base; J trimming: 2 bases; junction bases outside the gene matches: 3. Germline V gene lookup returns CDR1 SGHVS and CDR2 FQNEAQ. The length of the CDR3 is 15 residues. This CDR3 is CASSLGAGVTDTQYF. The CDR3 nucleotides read TGTGCCAGCAGCTTAGGGGCGGGGGTCACAGATACGCAGTATTTT.

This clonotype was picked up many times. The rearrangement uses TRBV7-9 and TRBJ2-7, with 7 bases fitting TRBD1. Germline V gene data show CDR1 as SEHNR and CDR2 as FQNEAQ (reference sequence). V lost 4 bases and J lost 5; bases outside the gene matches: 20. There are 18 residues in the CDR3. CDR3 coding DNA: TGTGCCAGCAGCTCGCAGAGTCTGTCGTCCGGGACAGTGGACGAGCAGTACTTC. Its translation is CASSSQSLSSGTVDEQYF.

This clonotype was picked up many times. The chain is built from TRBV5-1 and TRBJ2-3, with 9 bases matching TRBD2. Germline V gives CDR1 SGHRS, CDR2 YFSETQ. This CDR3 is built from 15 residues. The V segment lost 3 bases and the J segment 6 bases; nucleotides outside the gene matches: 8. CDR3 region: CASSSDSGGWDTQYF. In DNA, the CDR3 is TGCGCCAGCAGCTCCGATAGCGGGGGCTGGGATACGCAGTATTTT.

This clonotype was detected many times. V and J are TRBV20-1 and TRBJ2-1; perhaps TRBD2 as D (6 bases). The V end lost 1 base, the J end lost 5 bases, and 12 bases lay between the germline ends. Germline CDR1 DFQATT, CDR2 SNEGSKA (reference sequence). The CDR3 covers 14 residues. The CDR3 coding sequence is TGCAGTGCTAGAGGTGATAGCGGTCACAATGAGCAGTTCTTC. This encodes CSARGDSGHNEQFF.

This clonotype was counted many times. Written as DNA, the CDR3 is TGTGCCAGCAGCCACCCTAAGGGGGCCGGAGAGACCCAGTACTTC. It translates to CASSHPKGAGETQYF. This chain connects TRBV3-1 to TRBJ2-5, with 7 bases lining up with TRBD1. Trimming at V came to 3 bases and at J to 4 bases, leaving 8 bases not matched to a gene. Germline V gives CDR1 LGHDT, CDR2 YNNKEL (reference sequence). This CDR3 contains 15 residues.

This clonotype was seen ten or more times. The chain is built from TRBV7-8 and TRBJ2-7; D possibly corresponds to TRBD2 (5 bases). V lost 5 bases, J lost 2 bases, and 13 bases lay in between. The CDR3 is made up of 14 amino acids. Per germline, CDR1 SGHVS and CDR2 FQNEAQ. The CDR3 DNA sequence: TGTGCCAGCAGCCCAACCCGGACTCCCTACGAGCAGTACTTC. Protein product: CASSPTRTPYEQYF.

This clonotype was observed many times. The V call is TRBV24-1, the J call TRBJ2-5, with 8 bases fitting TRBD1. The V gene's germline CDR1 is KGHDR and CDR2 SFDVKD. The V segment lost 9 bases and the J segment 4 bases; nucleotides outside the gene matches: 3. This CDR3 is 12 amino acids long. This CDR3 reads CATQGAGETQYF. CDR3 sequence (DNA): TGTGCCACCCAGGGGGCGGGAGAGACCCAGTACTTC.

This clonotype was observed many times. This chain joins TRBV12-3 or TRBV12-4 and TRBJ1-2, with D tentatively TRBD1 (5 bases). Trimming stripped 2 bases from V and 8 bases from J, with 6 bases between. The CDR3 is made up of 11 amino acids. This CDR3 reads CASSLRGGYTF. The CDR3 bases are TGTGCCAGCAGTTTACGGGGGGGCTACACCTTC.

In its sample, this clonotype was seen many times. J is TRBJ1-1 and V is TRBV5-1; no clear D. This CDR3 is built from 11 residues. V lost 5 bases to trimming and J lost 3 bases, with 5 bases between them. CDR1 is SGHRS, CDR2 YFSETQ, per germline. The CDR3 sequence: CASREDTEAFF. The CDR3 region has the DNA TGCGCCAGCAGGGAGGACACTGAAGCTTTCTTT.

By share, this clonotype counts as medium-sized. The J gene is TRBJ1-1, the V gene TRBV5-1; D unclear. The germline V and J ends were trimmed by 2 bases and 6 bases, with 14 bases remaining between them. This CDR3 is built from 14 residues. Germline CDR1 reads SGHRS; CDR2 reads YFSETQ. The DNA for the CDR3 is TGCGCCAGCAGCTTAGCGGGTATTGGTGCTGAAGCTTTCTTT. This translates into CASSLAGIGAEAFF.

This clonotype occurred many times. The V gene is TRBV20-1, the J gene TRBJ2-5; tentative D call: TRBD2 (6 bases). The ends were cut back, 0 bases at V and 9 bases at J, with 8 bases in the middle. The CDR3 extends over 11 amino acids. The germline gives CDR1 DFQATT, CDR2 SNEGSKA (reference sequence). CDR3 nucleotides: TGCAGTGCTAGAGATCGGAGGGCCCAGTACTTC. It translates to CSARDRRAQYF.